Below are 30 T cell receptor beta chains sequenced from a single sample in a study. MiXCR was run by TCRdb on the 5' RACE reads, yielding one entry per CDR3 protein. The table includes approximately 44,000 distinct CDR3 sequences, around 30% detected once. Sequencing input: memory CD4+ T cells sorted from a lymph node. Noted subset: memory CD4+ T cells, CD4+CD45RO+CD25-. These receptors all come from a female donor with breast cancer.

This clonotype was counted between two and nine times. J is TRBJ2-7 and V is TRBV3-1; D is unresolved. V was shortened by 5 bases and J by 5 bases, with 10 bases between the two germline ends. Germline CDR1 and CDR2: LGHDT and YNNKEL (reference sequence). This CDR3 spans 12 amino acids. CDR3: CASSARINEQYF. The CDR3 region has the DNA TGTGCCAGCAGCGCTCGAATTAACGAGCAGTACTTC.

This clonotype was seen only a few times. The gene calls are TRBV4-1 and TRBJ2-1; 13 positions agree with TRBD2. Losses at the gene ends were 4 bases for V and 8 bases for J; bases not matched to a gene: 8. The CDR3 spans 16 residues. Per germline, CDR1 MGHRA and CDR2 YSYEKL. Here the CDR3 DNA reads TGCGCCAGCAGCCTCCGACTAGCGGGAGGACTTCATGAGCAGTTCTTC. This translates into CASSLRLAGGLHEQFF.

This clonotype rates as medium-sized. The J gene is TRBJ2-1, the V gene TRBV12-3 or TRBV12-4; D tentatively reads TRBD1 or TRBD2 (5 bases each). The V and J ends lost 5 bases and 5 bases respectively, with 16 bases between them. The CDR3 consists of 15 residues. The CDR3 loop reads CASSPPRGVHNEQFF. CDR3 nucleotides: TGTGCCAGCAGTCCCCCAAGGGGAGTGCACAATGAGCAGTTCTTC.

This clonotype was counted only a few times. The rearrangement joins TRBV4-2 to TRBJ1-5, with D hard to call. This CDR3 has 14 amino acids. Germline assignment: CDR1 LGHNA and CDR2 YNFKEQ. Between the trimmed V and J ends, which lost 1 base and 1 base, there was a span of 5 bases. The CDR3 nucleotides are TGTGCCAGCAGCCAAGGAGGCAGCAATCAGCCCCAGCATTTT. Protein sequence: CASSQGGSNQPQHF.

V gene TRBV2 combines with J gene TRBJ1-6; D possibly corresponds to TRBD1 (5 bases). CDR1 and CDR2 (germline): SNHLY, FYNNEI. Trimming removed 6 bases from V and 12 bases from J, with 12 bases in between. The CDR3 has 12 residues. DNA of the CDR3: TGTGCCAGCAGCCAGGGCGGCGGACCCCTCCACTTT. Translation: CASSQGGGPLHF.

This clonotype was recorded a few times. The chain has TRBV12-3 or TRBV12-4 and TRBJ2-6, with D uncertain. The CDR3 sequence is 15 residues long. Deletions cut 5 bases from V and 0 bases from J, with 8 bases between. CDR3 nucleotides: TGTGCCAGCAGTGCCACTAACTCTGGGGCCAACGTCCTGACTTTC. It translates to CASSATNSGANVLTF.

This clonotype was found a few times. The V and J genes are TRBV28 and TRBJ2-7; D call uncertain. In germline, CDR1 is MDHEN, CDR2 SYDVKM. The CDR3 runs 13 residues. Trimming shortened V by 7 bases and J by 6 bases, and 16 bases separated the two germline ends. The CDR3 loop reads CASTQAWGAEQYF. DNA of the CDR3: TGTGCCAGCACCCAAGCCTGGGGTGCCGAGCAGTACTTC.

This clonotype was found a few times. For the CDR3, the DNA is TGCGCCAGCAGCGAAAAAGGCGCAGATACGCAGTATTTT. It yields the protein CASSEKGADTQYF. The V call is TRBV5-1, the J call TRBJ2-3; D remains unclear. The length of the CDR3 is 13 residues. Per germline, CDR1 SGHRS and CDR2 YFSETQ. Trimming stripped 4 bases from V and 4 bases from J, with 10 bases between.

This clonotype came up many times. The chain joins TRBV7-2 to TRBJ1-1, with 7 bases matching TRBD1. V lost 6 bases to trimming and J lost 5 bases; unmatched junction nucleotides: 6. The germline CDR1 and CDR2 sequences are SGHTA and FQGNSA. The CDR3 runs 13 residues. The CDR3 DNA reads TGTGCCAGCAGATACCAGGGGGGAACTGAAGCTTTCTTT. Residues: CASRYQGGTEAFF.

This clonotype turned up a few times. The CDR3, as DNA: TGCAGCGTTGCGGGGGGATTTGACCAGCCCCAGCATTTT. This codes for CSVAGGFDQPQHF. The rearrangement joins TRBV29-1 to TRBJ1-5; the D gene is possibly TRBD1 (5 bases). Per the germline V gene, CDR1 is SQVTM and CDR2 is ANQGSEA. The CDR3 sequence is 13 residues long. The V end lost 4 bases, the J end lost 7 bases, and 14 bases lay between the germline ends.

The chain has TRBV18 and TRBJ2-5; a weak D match, TRBD1 (5 bases). Germline values: CDR1 KGHSH, CDR2 LQKENI. The CDR3 is 13 amino acids. V was shortened by 2 bases and J by 5 bases, with 9 bases between the two germline ends. CDR3 sequence (DNA): TGTGCCAGCTCACCAGCTTCAGGGGAGACCCAGTACTTC. This sequence encodes CASSPASGETQYF.

This clonotype was seen repeatedly, ten times or more. This chain connects TRBV6-5 to TRBJ2-7; TRBD1 might be the D (5 bases). The CDR3 length is 13 residues. CDR1 and CDR2 (germline): MNHEY, SVGAGI. V was cut by 8 bases and J by 0 bases, with 11 bases left in between. In DNA, the CDR3 is TGTGCCAGCGTTCGACAGAACTCCTACGAGCAGTACTTC. It yields the protein CASVRQNSYEQYF.

The table lists this clonotype with a count of one. The conserved phenylalanine or tryptophan normally closing the CDR3 is absent here, so this likely arose from a read error. The chain links TRBV4-1 to TRBJ1-5, with D possibly matching TRBD1 (6 bases). Trimming cost V 2 bases and J 0 bases, with 17 bases left between them. Germline loops: CDR1 MGHRA, CDR2 YSYEKL. The CDR3 runs 18 residues. CDR3: CASSQTRLYRDSNQPQHL. The CDR3 nucleotides read TGCGCCAGCAGCCAAACTCGTTTATACAGGGATAGCAATCAGCCCCAGCATCTT.

This clonotype was counted only a few times. J is TRBJ1-1 and V is TRBV7-9; unclear D gene. The CDR3 extends over 15 amino acids. Germline V gene data show CDR1 as SEHNR and CDR2 as FQNEAQ (reference sequence). Trimming left V 4 bases short and J 4 bases short, with 16 bases between. The CDR3 is CASSSRTTLSTEAFF. CDR3 coding DNA: TGTGCCAGCAGCTCTAGGACTACTTTGAGCACTGAAGCTTTCTTT.

V gene TRBV4-1 combines with J gene TRBJ2-3; D is perhaps TRBD1 (6 bases). Trimming cost V 1 base and J 4 bases, with 9 bases left between them. The CDR3 spans 14 residues. Germline lookup yields CDR1 MGHRA and CDR2 YSYEKL. CDR3 sequence: CASSQAGAADTQYF. The CDR3 coding sequence is TGCGCCAGCAGCCAAGCAGGGGCGGCAGATACGCAGTATTTT.

The chain has TRBV29-1 and TRBJ2-3; 10 bases match TRBD1. The CDR3 extends over 14 amino acids. Germline trimming cut 7 bases from V and 2 bases from J; bases unmatched to any gene: 6. Germline V gene lookup returns CDR1 SQVTM and CDR2 ANQGSEA. In nucleotides, the CDR3 is TGCAGCGATGATGGGACAGGGGACACAGATACGCAGTATTTT. Translated: CSDDGTGDTDTQYF.

The chain carries TRBV6-5 and TRBJ2-6; no definite D call. Per germline, CDR1 MNHEY and CDR2 SVGAGI. V lost 0 bases and J 1 base, leaving 7 bases between the germline ends. The CDR3 consists of 16 residues. The CDR3 protein is CASSYSRSSGANVLTF. In DNA form, the CDR3 reads TGTGCCAGCAGTTACTCCCGGTCTTCTGGGGCCAACGTCCTGACTTTC.

This clonotype was picked up a small number of times. Compared with germline, one end of the junction differs, possibly owing to a read error. The gene calls are TRBV9 and TRBJ2-3; no clear D gene. The CDR3 runs to 15 residues. Germline lookup yields CDR1 SGDLS and CDR2 YYNGEE. Here the CDR3 DNA reads TGTGCCAGCAGCGTAGGGCTAACTTCCACAGATATGCAGTATTTT. Residues: CASSVGLTSTDMQYF. The full variable domain, its missing parts supplied by reference TRBV9 and TRBJ2-3, is DSGVTQTPKHLITATGQRVTLRCSPRSGDLSVYWYQQSLDQGLQFLIQYYNGEERAKGNILERFSAQQFPDLHSELNLSSLELGDSALYFCASSVGLTSTDMQYFGPGTRLTVL.

The sample holds a few counts of this clonotype. The chain is built from TRBV28 and TRBJ1-6, with D uncertain. V was trimmed by 6 bases and J by 1 base, leaving 7 bases between them. The germline V gene has CDR1 MDHEN and CDR2 SYDVKM. CDR3 length equals 14 residues. CDR3 region: CASSSLSYNSPLHF. As DNA, the CDR3 is TGTGCCAGCAGCTCTCTTTCCTATAATTCACCCCTCCACTTT.

V gene TRBV6-1 combines with J gene TRBJ2-5; either TRBD1 or TRBD2 may fit D (5 bases each). Germline CDR1 is MNHNS and CDR2 is SASEGT. The CDR3 contains 13 residues. V lost 1 base to trimming and J lost 4 bases, with 7 bases between them. The CDR3 loop reads CASSEVGGETQYF. Here the CDR3 DNA reads TGTGCCAGCAGTGAAGTTGGGGGAGAGACCCAGTACTTC.

This clonotype was seen a few times. The rearrangement joins TRBV12-3 or TRBV12-4 to TRBJ2-1; D not resolved. This CDR3 has 14 residues. Deletions cut 3 bases from V and 2 bases from J, with 8 bases between. This chain's CDR3 is CASSLTGAYNEQFF. The CDR3 DNA sequence: TGTGCCAGCAGTTTGACTGGAGCCTACAATGAGCAGTTCTTC.

This clonotype was recorded at least ten times. V usage is TRBV20-1 and J usage is TRBJ2-5; D is undetermined. Trimming cost V 3 bases and J 9 bases, with 11 bases left between them. Germline CDR1 and CDR2: DFQATT and SNEGSKA (reference sequence). The CDR3 spans 11 residues. CDR3 region: CSARQSWAQYF. The CDR3 DNA follows: TGCAGTGCTAGGCAGAGTTGGGCCCAGTACTTC.

This clonotype was detected ten times or more. This chain links TRBV6-5 with TRBJ2-7, with D unresolved. The ends were cut back, 0 bases at V and 0 bases at J, with 6 bases in the middle. CDR1 MNHEY and CDR2 SVGAGI come from the germline V gene. CDR3 length: 14 residues. In nucleotides, the CDR3 is TGTGCCAGCAGTTACTCGCCACGCTCCTACGAGCAGTACTTC. Translated: CASSYSPRSYEQYF.

This clonotype was seen a single time. Its ends do not fully match the called genes, so a read error is possible. The chain recombines TRBV24-1 with TRBJ2-5; TRBD2 matches at 7 bases. CDR1 is KGHDR and CDR2 is SFDVKD in the germline V gene. The CDR3 has 15 amino acids. The CDR3 sequence: CTTSEGAGHKETQYF. Written as DNA, the CDR3 is TGTACCACCAGTGAGGGAGCGGGGCACAAAGAGACCCAGTACTTC.

The genes are TRBV27 and TRBJ2-7; either TRBD1 or TRBD2 may fit D (5 bases each). The CDR3 has 15 residues. CDR1 and CDR2 from the germline V gene are MNHEY and SMNVEV (reference sequence). The germline V and J ends were trimmed by 0 bases and 3 bases, with 12 bases remaining between them. In DNA form, the CDR3 reads TGTGCCAGCAGTTTATCACCCGGGGCCCACTACGAGCAGTACTTC. Its protein is CASSLSPGAHYEQYF.

This rearrangement joins TRBV5-1 to TRBJ1-1, with no clear D. Deletions cut 6 bases from V and 11 bases from J, with 20 bases between. This CDR3 is built from 13 residues. CDR1 is SGHRS and CDR2 is YFSETQ in the germline V gene. DNA of the CDR3: TGCGCCAGCACCGACGACACCGTCAGGACCGCTTTCTTT. Encoded protein: CASTDDTVRTAFF.

The chain joins TRBV5-4 to TRBJ2-2; D gene uncertain. The CDR3 is 16 amino acids. Germline loops: CDR1 SGHNT, CDR2 YYREEE (reference sequence). V was cut by 0 bases and J by 1 base, with 10 bases left in between. CDR3 loop: CASSLARAVNTGELFF. CDR3 bases: TGTGCCAGCAGCTTGGCCCGGGCAGTGAACACCGGGGAGCTGTTTTTT. The whole variable domain, filled in from reference TRBV5-4 and TRBJ2-2, reads ETGVTQSPTHLIKTRGQQVTLRCSSQSGHNTVSWYQQALGQGPQFIFQYYREEENGRGNFPPRFSGLQFPNYSSELNVNALELDDSALYLCASSLARAVNTGELFFGEGSRLTVL.

J is TRBJ1-2 and V is TRBV11-2, with 9 bases lining up with TRBD1. The ends lost 4 bases at V and 7 bases at J; junction bases unmatched: 7. Germline assignment: CDR1 SGHAT and CDR2 FQNNGV. This CDR3 spans 14 amino acids. The CDR3, as DNA: TGTGCCAGCAGCTCAGAGGGACAGGGCCGTGGCTACACCTTC. It yields the protein CASSSEGQGRGYTF. Variable domain in full (rest from reference TRBV11-2 and TRBJ1-2): EAGVAQSPRYKIIEKRQSVAFWCNPISGHATLYWYQQILGQGPKLLIQFQNNGVVDDSQLPKDRFSAERLKGVDSTLKIQPAKLEDSAVYLCASSSEGQGRGYTFGSGTRLTVV.

The table lists this clonotype with many counts. At one end the junction does not follow the germline gene, possibly because of a read error. The CDR3: CASSLWGQGEGSYEQYF. CDR3 in DNA: TGTGCCAGCAGTCTATGGGGCCAGGGGGAGGGCTCCTACGAGCAGTACTTC. The rearrangement uses TRBV28 and TRBJ2-7; tentatively, D is TRBD1 or TRBD2 (7 bases each). The CDR3 is made up of 17 amino acids. Germline loops: CDR1 MDHEN, CDR2 SYDVKM.

This clonotype was counted only a few times. The chain recombines TRBV7-2 with TRBJ2-1; weak D call: TRBD2 (6 bases). CDR3 length equals 14 residues. CDR1 is SGHTA and CDR2 is FQGNSA in the germline V gene. V was cut by 5 bases and J by 7 bases, with 15 bases left in between. The CDR3 protein is CASSQHRGINEQFF. The CDR3 nucleotides read TGTGCCAGCAGCCAGCACCGCGGGATAAATGAGCAGTTCTTC. Filled out from reference TRBV7-2 and TRBJ2-1, the complete variable domain reads GAGVSQSPSNKVTEKGKDVELRCDPISGHTALYWYRQSLGQGLEFLIYFQGNSAPDKSGLPSDRFSAERTGGSVSTLTIQRTQQEDSAVYLCASSQHRGINEQFFGPGTRLTVL.